This section outlines one TCR beta chain sequence together with its context. These data come from a study of T-cell reconstitution after alpha-beta-depleted transplantation in children. The TCRbeta library was prepared with unique molecular identifiers. TCRdb ran MiXCR on the PCR reads and lists one entry per CDR3 protein. The sample comprises a few hundred thousand distinct CDR3 sequences, about 14% of which are singletons, and 4.3% rests with the top ten. Germline CDR1 and CDR2: SGHTA and FQGNSA. Trimming removed 3 bases from V and 3 bases from J, with 15 bases in between. This CDR3 region has 15 residues.

This TCR was recovered from a human donor who donated a stem cell graft to a child with Fanconi anemia. The rearrangement uses TRBV7-2 and TRBJ2-7, with D possibly being TRBD1 (5 bases). Source: PBMCs, taken from the stem cell graft. The CDR3 DNA reads TGTGCCAGCAGCTTTCAGGGCCCTACCTACTACGAGCAGTACTTC. Encoded protein: CASSFQGPTYYEQYF.